This T cell receptor (beta chain) was identified during a study of OX40 agonist ivuxolimab in advanced cancers. In the study overall: Patients were dosed with the agonistic anti-OX40 (CD134) antibody ivuxolimab.

Measured with immunoSEQ multiplex PCR; TCRdb has only the in-frame clones, and not every one. The repertoire holds approximately 88,000 clones, with nearly 90% as singletons. This clone was observed once. The source of this sequence is an adult with an advanced solid tumor such as melanoma, head and neck, liver or kidney cancer. The source was CD4+ or CD8+ T cells sorted from blood, collected in a trial of the OX40 agonist ivuxolimab.

CDR3 residues: CASSVGGGGTLHRGNTIYF. The CDR3 coding sequence is TGTGCCAGCAGTGTAGGGGGGGGTGGCACTCTCCACCGTGGAAACACCATATATTTT. The chain is built from TRBV6-1 and TRBJ1-3; a possible D gene is TRBD1 (6 bases). The germline V gene has CDR1 MNHNS and CDR2 SASEGT. Trimming removed 4 bases at V and 3 bases at J, with 25 bases between. The CDR3 totals 19 residues.